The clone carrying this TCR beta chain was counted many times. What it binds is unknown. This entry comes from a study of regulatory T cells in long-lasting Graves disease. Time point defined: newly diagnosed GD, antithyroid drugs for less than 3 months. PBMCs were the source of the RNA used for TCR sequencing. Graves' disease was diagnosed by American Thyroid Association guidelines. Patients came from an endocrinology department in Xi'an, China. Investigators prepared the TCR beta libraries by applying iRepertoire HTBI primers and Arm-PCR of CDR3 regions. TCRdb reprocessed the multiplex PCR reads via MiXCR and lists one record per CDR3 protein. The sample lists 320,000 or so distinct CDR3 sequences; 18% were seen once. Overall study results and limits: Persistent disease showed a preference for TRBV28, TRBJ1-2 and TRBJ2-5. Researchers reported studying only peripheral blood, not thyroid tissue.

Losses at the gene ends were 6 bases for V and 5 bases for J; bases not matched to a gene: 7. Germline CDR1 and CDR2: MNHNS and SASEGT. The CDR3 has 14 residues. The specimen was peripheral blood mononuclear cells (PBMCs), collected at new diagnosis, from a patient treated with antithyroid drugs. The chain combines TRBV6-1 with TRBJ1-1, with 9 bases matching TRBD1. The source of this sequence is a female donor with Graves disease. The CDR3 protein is CASSRGTGSTEAFF. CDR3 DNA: TGTGCCAGCAGCCGAGGGACAGGGTCGACTGAAGCTTTCTTT.